These T cell receptor beta chains were read from a single sample in a study of blood T cell repertoires in COVID-19. Libraries were prepared by immunoSEQ multiplex PCR; TCRdb keeps only in-frame clonotypes and omits some of them. The data contain 150,000 to 200,000 clones, more than 70% of them seen just once; the ten biggest clones take up around 3%. Sequencing was performed on peripheral blood. The origin of the receptors is a man between 60 and 75 years old with acute or convalescent COVID-19. The CDR3 runs from the conserved cysteine through the conserved F or W. A D gene is named only where the DNA matches it firmly. Size is stated for part of the rows, as once, few or many counts, or as a class when the clone is expanded.

D,V,size,J,DNA,CDR3
TRBD1,TRBV7-3,.,TRBJ1-1,TGTGCCAGCAGCCTACAGGGGCCGAACACTGAAGCTTTCTTT,CASSLQGPNTEAFF
.,TRBV19,.,TRBJ1-5,TGTGCCAGTAGTCCTCAAATCTACGCTTCGGACACACATAGCAATCAGCCCCAGCATTTT,CASSPQIYASDTHSNQPQHF
.,TRBV7-9,.,TRBJ1-3,TGTGCCAGCAGCTCAGCGACAGGTTTGGGAGGAAACACCATATATTTT,CASSSATGLGGNTIYF
TRBD1,TRBV18,.,TRBJ1-2,TGTGCCAGCTCACCAATACAGGGGGCAGGTGGCTATGGCTACACCTTC,CASSPIQGAGGYGYTF
.,TRBV10-3,.,TRBJ1-2,TGTGCCATCAGTGTGGATGAGGCTGGCTACACCTTC,CAISVDEAGYTF
.,TRBV19,.,TRBJ2-2,TGTGCCACCCCACACCAGTCGAACACCGGGGAGCTGTTTTTT,CATPHQSNTGELFF
.,TRBV7-2,.,TRBJ1-2,TGTGCCAGCAGCCAAACCAGGGTCTCCTTGAGGGGCTACACCTTC,CASSQTRVSLRGYTF
TRBD1,TRBV5-4,.,TRBJ1-6,TGTGCCAGCAGCATCAATACAGGGGGGGAACTTAATTCACCCCTCCACTTT,CASSINTGGELNSPLHF
.,TRBV19,.,TRBJ2-2,TGTGCCAGCACAGCGGGCGCGGAGCTGTTTTTT,CASTAGAELFF
.,TRBV19,.,TRBJ1-1,TGTGCCAGTAGTACAGGGGTTGGGAACACTGAAGCTTTCTTT,CASSTGVGNTEAFF
TRBD1,TRBV2,.,TRBJ1-5,TGTGCCAGCAGGGGACAGAGAAATCAGCCCCAGCATTTT,CASRGQRNQPQHF
.,TRBV5-4,few,TRBJ1-2,TGTGCCAGCAGCTTACAGGCTGAACTCTATGGCTACACCTTC,CASSLQAELYGYTF
.,TRBV14,once,TRBJ1-1,TGTGCCAGCAGCCAAGCAGGTTACACTGAAGCTTTCTTT,CASSQAGYTEAFF
.,TRBV7-2,.,TRBJ1-5,TGTGCCAGCAGCTGGTCCGGGAATCAGCCCCAGCATTTT,CASSWSGNQPQHF
.,TRBV6-5,.,TRBJ1-1,TGTGCCAGCACAGGGGCCACTGAAGCTTTCTTT,CASTGATEAFF
.,TRBV20-1,few,TRBJ1-1,TGCAGTGCTCAGAAGGGGGAAGAAGCTTTCTTT,CSAQKGEEAFF
TRBD1,TRBV3-1/TRBV3-2,.,TRBJ2-7,TGTGCCAGCAGCCAAGATGGTACAGGGGGCTTCTACGAGCAGTACTTC,CASSQDGTGGFYEQYF
TRBD1,TRBV4-3,.,TRBJ2-3,TGCGCCAGCCAGAGGGACAGCTTTAATACACTAGGGGTTGGAGATACGCAGTATTTT,CASQRDSFNTLGVGDTQYF
TRBD1,TRBV2,.,TRBJ2-3,TGTGCCAGCGTGGGACAGCTCACAGATACGCAGTATTTT,CASVGQLTDTQYF
.,TRBV5-1,.,TRBJ2-3,TGCGCCAGCAGCTTTGGAGACCGCACAGATACGCAGTATTTT,CASSFGDRTDTQYF
.,TRBV20-1,.,TRBJ1-3,TGCAGTGCTATCAACAGGGAAACCATATATTTT,CSAINRETIYF
.,TRBV24-1,.,TRBJ2-2,TGTGCCACCAGTGATTGGGGGACAACGAACACCGGGGAGCTGTTTTTT,CATSDWGTTNTGELFF
TRBD1,TRBV19,once,TRBJ1-2,TGTGCCAGTAGTATTCAGGGGGTCGCCTATGGCTACACCTTC,CASSIQGVAYGYTF
TRBD1,TRBV4-2,.,TRBJ2-5,TGTGCCAGCAGCCAGACGACAGGGGGCTTAGGAAAGACCCAGTACTTC,CASSQTTGGLGKTQYF
.,TRBV12-5,.,TRBJ1-6,TGTGCTAGTGGTTTAAGGGAGGACTCACCCCTCCACTTT,CASGLREDSPLHF
TRBD1,TRBV7-9,.,TRBJ2-5,TGTGCCAGCAGCCCGACAGGGTGGGAGACCCAGTACTTC,CASSPTGWETQYF
.,TRBV19,.,TRBJ2-7,TGTGCCAGTAGTCCCAGGGGGGCTAGCGAGAACTACGAGCAGTACTTC,CASSPRGASENYEQYF
.,TRBV24-1,.,TRBJ2-1,TGTGCCACCAGTGATTTCCGCAGGTCCCATGAGCAGTTCTTC,CATSDFRRSHEQFF
TRBD1,TRBV6-5,.,TRBJ1-2,TGTGCCAGCAAATCCGGGACAGGGAACAACTATGGCTACACCTTC,CASKSGTGNNYGYTF
TRBD1,TRBV7-8,.,TRBJ1-2,TGTGCCAGCAGCTTAGAAGAACGGGACAGGGCGAATGGCTACACCTTC,CASSLEERDRANGYTF
.,TRBV29-1,.,TRBJ1-6,TGCAGCGTGAGGACAGCGGGACTTAATTCACCCCTCCACTTT,CSVRTAGLNSPLHF